The 32 T cell receptor beta chains given below trace back to one sample, sequenced in a study of tissue T cells after allogeneic stem cell transplantation. The table came from immunoSEQ multiplex PCR; TCRdb's copy has only in-frame clones and leaves some out. The sample shows 7,500 to 10,000 clones, 50% to 70% of them seen only once. Source: tissue from the ileum, taken at autopsy. These receptors all stem from a woman aged 18-55 years with breast cancer.

This clone has only a few counts. The V and J genes are TRBV30 and TRBJ2-7; D possibly corresponds to TRBD1 (5 bases). The germline V and J ends were trimmed by 4 bases and 0 bases, with 19 bases remaining between them. This CDR3 contains 16 residues. Germline lookup yields CDR1 GTSNPN and CDR2 SVGIG (reference sequence). This chain's CDR3 is CAWNPDIRELSYEQYF. The CDR3 DNA sequence: TGTGCCTGGAACCCCGACATCAGGGAACTCTCCTACGAGCAGTACTTC.

V gene TRBV29-1 combines with J gene TRBJ1-3, with D hard to call. Looked up from germline, CDR1 is SQVTM and CDR2 is ANQGSEA. The V gene lost 0 bases and the J gene lost 7 bases, with 4 bases spanning the gap. The CDR3 contains 11 residues. The CDR3 protein is CSVEEGNTIYF. The CDR3, as DNA: TGCAGCGTTGAAGAAGGTAACACCATATATTTT.

This clone was recorded a few times. The chain joins TRBV18 to TRBJ2-5; 14 bases line up with TRBD2. Germline CDR1 is KGHSH and CDR2 is LQKENI. J gave up 1 base and V 3 bases, and 1 base lay outside the gene matches. CDR3 length: 16 residues. CDR3 nucleotide sequence: TGTGCCAGCTCACCGGGACTAGCGGGAGCCCAAGAGACCCAGTACTTC. Protein sequence: CASSPGLAGAQETQYF. Based on the CDR3 plus reference TRBV18 and TRBJ2-5, the full variable domain is NAGVMQNPRHLVRRRGQEARLRCSPMKGHSHVYWYRQLPEEGLKFMVYLQKENIIDESGMPKERFSAEFPKEGPSILRIQQVVRGDSAAYFCASSPGLAGAQETQYFGPGTRLLVL.

On this clone: Other DNA sequences in this specimen translate into the identical CDR3. This chain uses TRBV5-8 with TRBJ1-5, with TRBD1 as a possible D gene (6 bases). V was pared by 4 bases and J by 3 bases, with 8 bases between. The CDR3 is 13 amino acids. Germline V gives CDR1 SGHTS, CDR2 YDEGEE. DNA for the CDR3: TGTGCCAGCAGCCAGGGGCTCAATCAGCCCCAGCATTTT. This codes for CASSQGLNQPQHF.

V gene TRBV7-2 combines with J gene TRBJ2-1; a weak D match, TRBD1 (6 bases). Trimming removed 5 bases from V and 8 bases from J, with 16 bases in between. The CDR3 runs to 14 residues. Germline V gives CDR1 SGHTA, CDR2 FQGNSA. CDR3 protein: CASSTNRVVDEQFF. As DNA, the CDR3 is TGTGCCAGCAGCACCAACAGGGTCGTAGATGAGCAGTTCTTC. Using reference TRBV7-2 and TRBJ2-1 for the parts outside the CDR3, the full variable domain is GAGVSQSPSNKVTEKGKDVELRCDPISGHTALYWYRQSLGQGLEFLIYFQGNSAPDKSGLPSDRFSAERTGGSVSTLTIQRTQQEDSAVYLCASSTNRVVDEQFFGPGTRLTVL.

This clone has more than one count but fewer than ten. The chain recombines TRBV28 with TRBJ1-4; D gene uncertain. The CDR3 is 15 residues long. The V gene's germline CDR1 is MDHEN and CDR2 SYDVKM. V was cut by 7 bases and J by 7 bases, with 19 bases left in between. The CDR3: CASTAWRTGGEKLFF. The CDR3, as DNA: TGTGCCAGCACCGCCTGGAGAACTGGAGGTGAAAAACTGTTTTTT.

This chain links TRBV10-3 with TRBJ2-7; 7 nucleotides align to TRBD1. Germline loops: CDR1 ENHRY, CDR2 SYGVKD. The CDR3 is 13 amino acids. The V gene end was trimmed by 10 bases and the J gene end by 2 bases; junction bases not matched to a gene: 8. CDR3 bases: TGTGCCACTTCCCCGGGACAGACCTACGAGCAGTACTTC. Protein product: CATSPGQTYEQYF.

The V gene is TRBV5-4, the J gene TRBJ2-1, with D uncertain. The germline CDR1 and CDR2 sequences are SGHNT and YYREEE (reference sequence). The CDR3 loop spans 13 amino acids. Trimming took 0 bases from V and 5 from J, leaving 6 bases between them. As DNA, the CDR3 is TGTGCCAGCAGCTTGGACAGAAACAATGAGCAGTTCTTC. Protein: CASSLDRNNEQFF.

V is TRBV4-1 and J is TRBJ2-7; D tentatively fits TRBD1 or TRBD2 (5 bases each). There are 16 residues in the CDR3. V was pared by 0 bases and J by 3 bases, with 15 bases between. The germline CDR1 and CDR2 sequences are MGHRA and YSYEKL. The CDR3 protein is CASSQDSGKGHYEQYF. The CDR3 DNA is TGCGCCAGCAGCCAAGATTCCGGGAAGGGGCACTACGAGCAGTACTTC.

This clone was counted a single time. The chain is built from TRBV7-3 and TRBJ2-3; D perhaps matches TRBD2 (6 bases). The CDR3 sequence is 17 residues long. V was trimmed by 0 bases and J by 0 bases, leaving 13 bases between them. CDR1 and CDR2 (germline): SGHTA, FQGTGA. The DNA of the CDR3 is TGTGCCAGCAGCTTAACGGGCGGGGAAGGAAGCACAGATACGCAGTATTTT. This encodes CASSLTGGEGSTDTQYF.

The V gene is TRBV12-3 or TRBV12-4, the J gene TRBJ2-2; weak D call: TRBD2 (7 bases). This CDR3 comprises 13 residues. Trimming took 6 bases from V and 4 from J, leaving 9 bases between them. CDR3 DNA sequence: TGTGCCAGCAGAAGGGGGGGCACCGGGGAGCTGTTTTTT. The encoded protein is CASRRGGTGELFF.

This clone was seen a handful of times. The gene calls are TRBV27 and TRBJ1-2; maybe TRBD1 (6 bases). The germline V and J ends were trimmed by 6 bases and 4 bases, with 15 bases remaining between them. Germline CDR1 reads MNHEY; CDR2 reads SMNVEV (reference sequence). The CDR3 extends over 14 amino acids. The CDR3 here is CASSSGQFTYGYTF. The CDR3 region has the DNA TGTGCCAGCAGCTCCGGACAGTTCACCTATGGCTACACCTTC.

In its sample, this clone was seen a few times. V and J are TRBV7-2 and TRBJ2-3; maybe TRBD2 (6 bases). The CDR3 spans 15 residues. Germline V gives CDR1 SGHTA, CDR2 FQGNSA. The V and J ends lost 1 base and 6 bases respectively, with 14 bases between them. The CDR3 region is CASSLGASGQDTQYF. The CDR3 nucleotides are TGTGCCAGCAGCTTAGGGGCAAGCGGGCAGGATACGCAGTATTTT.

The chain couples TRBV6-2 or TRBV6-3 to TRBJ2-7, with TRBD1 matching over 10 bases. After removal of 1 base from V and 7 bases from J, the junction contained 7 bases not matched to a gene. CDR1 is MNHEY and CDR2 is SVGEGT in the germline V gene. The CDR3 runs 15 residues. CDR3 sequence: CASSYFPGQGKEQYF. CDR3 sequence (DNA): TGTGCCAGCAGTTACTTTCCGGGACAGGGGAAGGAGCAGTACTTC.

By share, this clone ranks as large. The rearrangement links TRBV11-2 to TRBJ2-5; no clear D. CDR1 is SGHAT, CDR2 FQNNGV, per germline. Trimming removed 1 base at V and 1 base at J, with 13 bases between. This CDR3 is 16 amino acids long. CDR3 bases: TGTGCCAGCAGCTTAGTACCCGACTCATCCCAAGAGACCCAGTACTTC. Translation: CASSLVPDSSQETQYF.

The V call is TRBV2, the J call TRBJ1-1; D gene ambiguous. The CDR3 totals 11 residues. Germline-derived CDR1 and CDR2 are SNHLY and FYNNEI. V lost 4 bases to trimming and J lost 6 bases, with 6 bases between them. This CDR3 reads CASSVLAEAFF. As DNA, the CDR3 is TGTGCCAGCAGTGTCTTGGCTGAAGCTTTCTTT.

In DNA form, the CDR3 reads TGTGCCACCCAGGGCGTAGGAACAGATACGCAGTATTTT. As protein: CATQGVGTDTQYF. The chain links TRBV10-3 to TRBJ2-3; D is possibly TRBD1 (5 bases). V lost 10 bases, J lost 3 bases, and 14 bases lay in between. Germline lookup yields CDR1 ENHRY and CDR2 SYGVKD. CDR3 length: 13 amino acids.

The chain recombines TRBV19 with TRBJ2-1, with TRBD2 identical over 9 bases. Germline loops: CDR1 LNHDA, CDR2 SQIVND (reference sequence). After removal of 1 base from V and 8 bases from J, the junction contained 3 bases not matched to a gene. The CDR3 runs to 14 residues. Written as DNA, the CDR3 is TGTGCCAGTAGTATAGGAGGGACTAGCCATGAGCAGTTCTTC. Translation gives CASSIGGTSHEQFF. Combining the CDR3 with reference TRBV19 and TRBJ2-1 gives the whole variable domain DGGITQSPKYLFRKEGQNVTLSCEQNLNHDAMYWYRQDPGQGLRLIYYSQIVNDFQKGDIAEGYSVSREKKESFPLTVTSAQKNPTAFYLCASSIGGTSHEQFFGPGTRLTVL.

The gene calls are TRBV29-1 and TRBJ1-2, with a tentative D call TRBD1 (6 bases). The length of the CDR3 is 13 residues. Germline-derived CDR1 and CDR2 are SQVTM and ANQGSEA. Trimming stripped 4 bases from V and 7 bases from J, with 16 bases between. CDR3 nucleotide sequence: TGCAGCGTTGCAGGGGACAATTCTCCTGGCTACACCTTC. It encodes CSVAGDNSPGYTF.

The chain is built from TRBV25-1 and TRBJ2-7, with D perhaps TRBD1 or TRBD2 (6 bases each). CDR1 MGHDK and CDR2 SYGVNS come from the germline V gene. The ends were cut back, 2 bases at V and 7 bases at J, with 12 bases in the middle. The CDR3 extends over 13 amino acids. The CDR3 DNA reads TGTGCCAGCAGTGAAGGGGGGACATCGGAGCAGTACTTC. This sequence encodes CASSEGGTSEQYF.

By its share, this clone is medium-sized. The chain couples TRBV4-2 to TRBJ1-2; 11 bases line up with TRBD1. The CDR3 extends over 16 amino acids. The germline V gene has CDR1 LGHNA and CDR2 YNFKEQ. Unmatched junction bases numbered 8, after V lost 0 bases and J lost 8 bases. The CDR3 DNA reads TGTGCCAGCAGCCAAGATGGGGGGACAGGGGGAAGCGGCTACACCTTC. This codes for CASSQDGGTGGSGYTF.

V gene TRBV7-9 combines with J gene TRBJ1-2; D gene uncertain. Germline V lookup: CDR1 SEHNR, CDR2 FQNEAQ (reference sequence). The CDR3 runs 14 residues. Trimming left V 1 base short and J 2 bases short, with 8 bases between. In nucleotides, the CDR3 is TGTGCCAGCAGCTTAGGATCCGGGAACTATGGCTACACCTTC. Its protein product is CASSLGSGNYGYTF.

By share, this clone ranks as large. The chain is built from TRBV6-5 and TRBJ1-1; no clear D. The CDR3 length is 15 residues. Germline V gives CDR1 MNHEY, CDR2 SVGAGI. V lost 0 bases and J 4 bases, leaving 12 bases between the germline ends. CDR3 protein: CASSYSRAEGTEAFF. The CDR3, as DNA: TGTGCCAGCAGTTACTCGAGGGCAGAGGGCACTGAAGCTTTCTTT.

The chain has TRBV2 and TRBJ2-5, with 10 bases aligning to TRBD2. The CDR3 covers 15 residues. The V gene end was trimmed by 5 bases and the J gene end by 2 bases; junction bases not matched to a gene: 5. The germline CDR1 and CDR2 sequences are SNHLY and FYNNEI. The CDR3 coding sequence is TGTGCCAGCAGTCCCCGGACTAGCGGACAAGAGACCCAGTACTTC. Translating it yields CASSPRTSGQETQYF.

V usage is TRBV7-2 and J usage is TRBJ1-2; D call uncertain. Germline V CDR1 and CDR2: SGHTA, FQGNSA. The V end was cut by 2 bases, the J end by 4 bases, with 11 bases between. The CDR3 spans 14 residues. Here the CDR3 DNA reads TGTGCCAGCAGCTTAAATAGAGGGCCCTATGGCTACACCTTC. The encoded protein is CASSLNRGPYGYTF.

The V gene is TRBV6-6, the J gene TRBJ2-1; 10 bases match TRBD1. The germline V gene has CDR1 MNHNY and CDR2 SVGAGI (reference sequence). Losses at the gene ends were 7 bases for V and 6 bases for J; bases not matched to a gene: 6. The CDR3 sequence is 14 residues long. The CDR3 coding sequence is TGTGCCAGCATCCTCCGGGACAGGGGCAATGAGCAGTTCTTC. This codes for CASILRDRGNEQFF.

The V and J genes are TRBV12-5 and TRBJ2-3, with a possible D match to TRBD1 (6 bases). Per the germline V gene, CDR1 is LGHNT and CDR2 is FRNRAP. The CDR3 runs to 12 residues. With 11 bases removed from V and 2 bases from J, the gap between germline ends came to 11 bases. The CDR3 DNA sequence: TGTGCTTCGGGACACGCCACAGATACGCAGTATTTT. Translation gives CASGHATDTQYF.

The chain joins TRBV3-1 (or the pseudogene TRBV3-2) to TRBJ2-1; the match to TRBD2 covers 7 bases. The CDR3 contains 17 residues. Per germline, CDR1 LGHDT and CDR2 YNNKEL (reference sequence). J was trimmed by 6 bases and V by 0 bases; bases with no gene match: 11. CDR3 in amino acids: CASSQDRTREICNEQFF. The CDR3 DNA sequence: TGTGCCAGCAGCCAAGATCGGACGCGGGAGATTTGCAATGAGCAGTTCTTC.

This sequence joins TRBV6-5 and TRBJ2-1, with D uncertain. The ends were cut back, 4 bases at V and 5 bases at J, with 18 bases in the middle. Germline lookup yields CDR1 MNHEY and CDR2 SVGAGI. This CDR3 region has 16 residues. The CDR3 region is CASSSQSTVPNNEQFF. CDR3 in DNA: TGTGCCAGCAGTTCCCAATCGACGGTCCCGAACAATGAGCAGTTCTTC.

This clone appeared a single time. This chain joins TRBV15 and TRBJ1-4; D call uncertain. The CDR3 has 14 residues. The germline gives CDR1 LNHNV, CDR2 YYDKDF (reference sequence). V shed 0 bases and J shed 7 bases, with 9 bases lying between them. The CDR3 is CATSRENLREKLFF. The CDR3 DNA sequence: TGTGCCACCAGCAGAGAGAACTTGCGTGAAAAACTGTTTTTT.

This sequence joins TRBV5-8 and TRBJ2-7, with 11 bases identical to TRBD2. The germline CDR1 and CDR2 sequences are SGHTS and YDEGEE. The J segment lost 4 bases and the V segment lost 3 bases, leaving 3 bases of the junction unmatched. The CDR3 is 14 residues long. CDR3 amino acids: CASSSLAGGYEQYF. In DNA, the CDR3 is TGTGCCAGCAGCTCCCTAGCGGGAGGATACGAGCAGTACTTC.

V and J are TRBV6-5 and TRBJ2-5, with no clear D. CDR1 and CDR2 from the germline V gene are MNHEY and SVGAGI. Trimming took off 0 bases at V and 5 bases at J, with 16 bases between the two ends. The CDR3 covers 16 residues. DNA of the CDR3: TGTGCCAGCAGTTACTCGTGGCGGACCTTGGGGGAGACCCAGTACTTC. This sequence encodes CASSYSWRTLGETQYF.